These 20 T cell receptor beta chains share one sample of origin, sequenced in a study of T cell clonotyping in hematopoietic cell transplantation. Sequencing was performed with immunoSEQ multiplex PCR; in TCRdb, only in-frame clones are kept and a portion is missing. The sample consists of about 19,000 clones, 70% to 85% of them appearing once. Time point denoted: recipient sample about 28 days before transplant, after cytoreduction. This specimen was peripheral blood mononuclear cells, taken before stem cell transplant. These receptors came from a man between 60 and 70 years old with acute myeloid leukemia. Some clones in this sample may be carry-over from other donors' samples.

The chain recombines TRBV5-1 with TRBJ2-5; 8 nucleotides match TRBD1. After removal of 2 bases from V and 6 bases from J, the junction contained 12 bases not matched to a gene. This CDR3 is built from 16 residues. Germline CDR1 reads SGHRS; CDR2 reads YFSETQ. In DNA, the CDR3 is TGCGCCAGCAGCTTCCGGGGACAGGACCGGCGGCAGACCCAGTACTTC. It encodes CASSFRGQDRRQTQYF.

This clone was recorded a few times. This chain joins TRBV9 and TRBJ2-3; a weak D match, TRBD2 (5 bases). V gave up 0 bases and J gave up 2 bases, with 13 bases separating them. In germline, CDR1 is SGDLS, CDR2 YYNGEE. The CDR3 runs 16 residues. The CDR3 reads CASSVESGTFTDTQYF. As DNA, the CDR3 is TGTGCCAGCAGCGTAGAAAGCGGAACATTCACAGATACGCAGTATTTT.

V usage is TRBV7-6 and J usage is TRBJ2-7, with D uncertain. CDR1 is SGHVS, CDR2 FNYEAQ, per germline. The V end was cut by 5 bases, the J end by 2 bases, with 10 bases between. This CDR3 comprises 13 residues. CDR3 amino acids: CASSPPGAYEQYF. CDR3 nucleotides: TGTGCCAGCAGCCCGCCAGGAGCCTACGAGCAGTACTTC.

This CDR3 reads CASGFQRGDEETQYF. The CDR3 coding sequence is TGTGCTAGTGGTTTTCAGCGGGGGGACGAAGAGACCCAGTACTTC. The chain recombines TRBV12-5 with TRBJ2-5, with TRBD2 matching over 9 bases. This CDR3 contains 15 residues. After removal of 3 bases from V and 3 bases from J, the junction contained 5 bases not matched to a gene. Germline V gene sequence: CDR1 LGHNT, CDR2 FRNRAP.

V usage is TRBV28 and J usage is TRBJ1-1; D remains ambiguous. There are 14 residues in the CDR3. Germline assignment: CDR1 MDHEN and CDR2 SYDVKM. With 2 bases removed from V and 0 bases from J, the gap between germline ends came to 7 bases. In DNA, the CDR3 is TGTGCCAGCAGTTTAACAGCCTTGAACACTGAAGCTTTCTTT. Amino acid sequence: CASSLTALNTEAFF.

For the CDR3, the DNA is TGTGCCAGCAGGGGGACTAGCGGTGCAGAGGATACGCAGTATTTT. Translated: CASRGTSGAEDTQYF. The chain carries TRBV7-9 and TRBJ2-3; 11 bases fit TRBD2. V lost 6 bases and J lost 6; bases outside the gene matches: 8. Germline V gene sequence: CDR1 SEHNR, CDR2 FQNEAQ (reference sequence). This CDR3 is built from 15 residues.

This sequence joins TRBV4-1 and TRBJ2-5; possibly TRBD1 or TRBD2 for D (5 bases each). The CDR3 extends over 16 amino acids. The V end lost 4 bases, the J end lost 5 bases, and 20 bases lay between the germline ends. Germline CDR1 reads MGHRA; CDR2 reads YSYEKL. The CDR3 DNA sequence: TGCGCCAGCAGCCTTCTAGGACAAACTGGGACGGAGACCCAGTACTTC. Amino acid sequence: CASSLLGQTGTETQYF.

This rearrangement joins TRBV10-3 to TRBJ2-7; no clear D. Trimming removed 3 bases from V and 0 bases from J, with 15 bases in between. This CDR3 has 16 residues. Germline lookup yields CDR1 ENHRY and CDR2 SYGVKD. The CDR3 region is CAISDLGSPSSYEQYF. CDR3 DNA: TGTGCCATCAGTGATTTGGGCAGTCCTAGCTCCTACGAGCAGTACTTC.

The chain joins TRBV5-1 to TRBJ1-2, with D perhaps TRBD1 (6 bases). Germline V gene data show CDR1 as SGHRS and CDR2 as YFSETQ. This CDR3 has 15 amino acids. V was pared by 2 bases and J by 4 bases, with 15 bases between. The DNA of the CDR3 is TGCGCCAGCAGCTTCGGAACTGGGACACCCTATGGCTACACCTTC. This gives the protein CASSFGTGTPYGYTF.

V is TRBV27 and J is TRBJ2-7; D may be TRBD1 or TRBD2 (5 bases each). CDR1 and CDR2 (germline): MNHEY, SMNVEV (reference sequence). CDR3 size: 16 residues. V lost 3 bases, J lost 3 bases, and 18 bases lay in between. The CDR3 sequence: CASSFLPGRLLYEQYF. The CDR3 DNA sequence: TGTGCCAGCAGTTTCCTCCCGGGACGGCTTCTCTACGAGCAGTACTTC.

This rearrangement joins TRBV13 to TRBJ1-4; 7 bases are a match to TRBD1. The germline gives CDR1 PRHDT, CDR2 FYEKMQ (reference sequence). With V trimmed by 4 bases and J by 8 bases, 16 bases remained unmatched. The CDR3 sequence is 17 residues long. This CDR3 reads CASSSSGTVRRGEKLFF. DNA of the CDR3: TGTGCCAGCAGCTCGTCCGGGACAGTAAGAAGGGGAGAAAAACTGTTTTTT. The variable domain in full, completed from reference TRBV13 and TRBJ1-4, reads AAGVIQSPRHLIKEKRETATLKCYPIPRHDTVYWYQQGPGQDPQFLISFYEKMQSDKGSIPDRFSAQQFSDYHSELNMSSLELGDSALYFCASSSSGTVRRGEKLFFGSGTQLSVL.

This rearrangement joins TRBV9 to TRBJ2-1; D is perhaps TRBD1 or TRBD2 (5 bases each). Looked up from germline, CDR1 is SGDLS and CDR2 is YYNGEE. The CDR3 consists of 17 residues. Trimming removed 1 base from V and 5 bases from J, with 19 bases in between. Here the CDR3 DNA reads TGTGCCAGCAGCGTATCTTCCGGGACCTCCTTTAACAATGAGCAGTTCTTC. The encoded protein is CASSVSSGTSFNNEQFF.

Comment on this clone: Being one base from a much bigger clone, this may be a read error. The same CDR3 arises from other DNA sequences in this sample as well. The chain has TRBV9 and TRBJ1-4, with a possible D match to TRBD1 (5 bases). The germline gives CDR1 SGDLS, CDR2 YYNGEE. The CDR3 runs 15 residues. The CDR3 nucleotides are TGTGCCAGCAGCGTAGACGGGGCGCGGAGGGAAAAGCTGTTTTTT. It yields the protein CASSVDGARREKLFF.

Written as DNA, the CDR3 is TGCGCCAGCAGTGATAGCCCCGTGGGACCCGGGGCCCAGTACTTC. Translation gives CASSDSPVGPGAQYF. This sequence joins TRBV10-2 and TRBJ2-5; possibly TRBD1 or TRBD2 for D (5 bases each). CDR3 length: 15 amino acids. Germline loops: CDR1 WSHSY, CDR2 SAAADI. Trimming took off 3 bases at V and 9 bases at J, with 20 bases between the two ends.

Written as DNA, the CDR3 is TGTGCCAGCATCAACCGAGGGATGGCTGAAGCTTTCTTT. Its protein is CASINRGMAEAFF. The rearrangement uses TRBV6-5 and TRBJ1-1, with D unclear. Looked up from germline, CDR1 is MNHEY and CDR2 is SVGAGI. Between the trimmed V and J ends, which lost 7 bases and 6 bases, there was a span of 15 bases. CDR3 size: 13 residues.

J is TRBJ1-5 and V is TRBV7-9, with 9 bases lining up with TRBD1. The CDR3 has 14 amino acids. Germline values: CDR1 SEHNR, CDR2 FQNEAQ (reference sequence). Losses at the gene ends were 4 bases for V and 2 bases for J; bases not matched to a gene: 0. DNA for the CDR3: TGTGCCAGCAGCTGGGACAGGGGCAATCAGCCCCAGCATTTT. It encodes CASSWDRGNQPQHF.

The chain combines TRBV4-1 with TRBJ2-3; a weak D match, TRBD2 (7 bases). Trimming removed 0 bases at V and 2 bases at J, with 15 bases between. The germline V gene encodes CDR1 MGHRA and CDR2 YSYEKL. The CDR3 covers 17 residues. Written as DNA, the CDR3 is TGCGCCAGCAGCCAAGAAGGGGGGCGGGGGAACACAGATACGCAGTATTTT. This gives the protein CASSQEGGRGNTDTQYF.

The chain employs TRBV7-9 and TRBJ1-1, with no clear D. Germline V lookup: CDR1 SEHNR, CDR2 FQNEAQ (reference sequence). Trimming shortened V by 1 base and J by 1 base, and 7 bases separated the two germline ends. The CDR3 is 14 residues long. CDR3 nucleotides: TGTGCCAGCAGCTTAGTTCCCACGAACACTGAAGCTTTCTTT. This translates into CASSLVPTNTEAFF.

As concerns this clone: A junction end diverges from the germline sequence, so it may reflect a read error. The chain carries TRBV6-5 and TRBJ2-1; D is unclear. This CDR3 contains 14 residues. Germline V gene data show CDR1 as MNHEY and CDR2 as SVGAGI. The CDR3 nucleotides read TGTGCCGGCAGTCGAGACACGACCCACAATGAGCAGTTCTTC. It specifies CAGSRDTTHNEQFF.

The V call is TRBV7-2, the J call TRBJ1-1; D not resolved. Trimming removed 3 bases at V and 8 bases at J, with 13 bases between. Germline V gene data show CDR1 as SGHTA and CDR2 as FQGNSA. The CDR3 is made up of 13 amino acids. The CDR3: CASSFSVRGEAFF. CDR3 DNA: TGTGCCAGCAGCTTTTCGGTCCGAGGGGAAGCTTTCTTT.